Below are 21 T cell receptor beta chains sequenced from a single sample in a study of T cells in Graves' hyperthyroidism and ophthalmopathy. From RNA transcripts, TCR beta CDR3 regions were amplified. HTBI primers were employed in a first-round RT-PCR of the TCR CDR3. TCRdb used MiXCR to reprocess the multiplex PCR reads, holding one entry per CDR3 protein. The table has approximately 520,000 distinct CDR3 sequences, under 25% seen once. Sample: blood. The origin of the receptors is a man aged 18 to 30 with Graves' hyperthyroidism.

In its sample, this clonotype was seen many times. In DNA form, the CDR3 reads TGTGCCAGCAGTCCCCCACTCAGTAACTATGGCTACACCTTC. Encoded protein: CASSPPLSNYGYTF. The chain uses TRBV27 and TRBJ1-2; unclear D gene. CDR3 size: 14 residues. Trimming took 5 bases from V and 1 from J, leaving 11 bases between them. CDR1 and CDR2 from the germline V gene are MNHEY and SMNVEV (reference sequence).

V gene TRBV19 combines with J gene TRBJ1-2, with D unresolved. The CDR3 is 14 residues long. Trimming removed 5 bases at V and 6 bases at J, with 16 bases between. Germline V gene sequence: CDR1 LNHDA, CDR2 SQIVND (reference sequence). The CDR3 sequence: CASSPLRAGDGYTF. In DNA form, the CDR3 reads TGTGCCAGTAGTCCCTTACGGGCCGGCGATGGCTACACCTTC.

This clonotype came up many times. V is TRBV15 and J is TRBJ2-7; either TRBD1 or TRBD2 may supply D (6 bases each). The CDR3 consists of 17 residues. Germline assignment: CDR1 LNHNV and CDR2 YYDKDF (reference sequence). Trimming removed 0 bases from V and 0 bases from J, with 15 bases in between. DNA of the CDR3: TGTGCCACCAGCAGAGAGCGGGGACACCTCTACTCCTACGAGCAGTACTTC. Its protein is CATSRERGHLYSYEQYF.

This clonotype was counted many times. The V call is TRBV30, the J call TRBJ1-3; no reliable D call. This CDR3 spans 12 amino acids. Trimming pared 2 bases from V and 8 bases from J, leaving 10 bases between. Germline V lookup: CDR1 GTSNPN, CDR2 SVGIG (reference sequence). The CDR3, as DNA: TGTGCCTGGAGTCTCCCCGCTGACACCATATATTTT. It yields the protein CAWSLPADTIYF. The full variable domain, with the rest looked up from reference TRBV30 and TRBJ1-3, is SQTIHQWPATLVQPVGSPLSLECTVEGTSNPNLYWYRQAAGRGLQLLFYSVGIGQISSEVPQNLSASRPQDRQFILSSKKLLLSDSGFYLCAWSLPADTIYFGEGSWLTVV.

This clonotype was detected ten times or more. The chain couples TRBV9 to TRBJ2-7; D not resolved. Germline V CDR1 and CDR2: SGDLS, YYNGEE. The V end was cut by 4 bases, the J end by 4 bases, with 15 bases between. The CDR3 is 14 residues long. CDR3 loop: CASSPNSASYEQYF. The CDR3 bases are TGTGCCAGCAGCCCCAACTCTGCCTCTTACGAGCAGTACTTC.

In its sample, this clonotype was seen many times. V usage is TRBV6-1 and J usage is TRBJ1-2; 10 nucleotides align to TRBD1. CDR1 MNHNS and CDR2 SASEGT come from the germline V gene. CDR3 length: 17 amino acids. Unmatched junction bases numbered 11, after V lost 1 base and J lost 6 bases. CDR3 sequence reads: CASSEVSRQGAIDGYTF. The CDR3 DNA is TGTGCCAGCAGTGAAGTATCAAGACAGGGGGCGATTGATGGCTACACCTTC.

At least ten counts were recorded for this clonotype. The CDR3 region has the DNA TGTGCCAGCAGTTTACTCTGGGGGAGCACCGGGGAGCTGTTTTTT. This encodes CASSLLWGSTGELFF. This sequence joins TRBV28 and TRBJ2-2; D could derive from TRBD1 or TRBD2 (5 bases each). In germline, CDR1 is MDHEN, CDR2 SYDVKM. Between the trimmed V and J ends, which lost 2 bases and 4 bases, there was a span of 11 bases. This CDR3 contains 15 residues.

The table lists this clonotype with many counts. J is TRBJ1-1 and V is TRBV7-9; 7 bases are a match to TRBD1. Trimming at V came to 1 base and at J to 2 bases, leaving 4 bases not matched to a gene. Per the germline V gene, CDR1 is SEHNR and CDR2 is FQNEAQ (reference sequence). There are 15 residues in the CDR3. The CDR3 region is CASSLVDRSNTEAFF. Written as DNA, the CDR3 is TGTGCCAGCAGCTTAGTGGACAGGAGTAACACTGAAGCTTTCTTT.

V is TRBV11-2 and J is TRBJ1-1, with TRBD1 matching over 11 bases. V gave up 0 bases and J gave up 4 bases; unmatched junction bases: 4. Germline V lookup: CDR1 SGHAT, CDR2 FQNNGV. This CDR3 comprises 16 residues. CDR3 coding DNA: TGTGCCAGCAGCTTAGAAGGGACAGGGGGTGCCACTGAAGCTTTCTTT. This gives the protein CASSLEGTGGATEAFF.

Ten or more counts support this clonotype. The gene calls are TRBV7-2 and TRBJ2-5; the D is unclear. The CDR3 length is 14 residues. Germline lookup yields CDR1 SGHTA and CDR2 FQGNSA. The germline V and J ends were trimmed by 0 bases and 5 bases, with 10 bases remaining between them. CDR3 DNA: TGTGCCAGCAGCTTAGCGGGCAAAGGGGAGACCCAGTACTTC. Protein: CASSLAGKGETQYF.

This clonotype was seen a handful of times. CDR3 loop: CASSLNQGLYTEAFF. DNA of the CDR3: TGTGCCAGCAGCTTGAATCAGGGGCTGTACACTGAAGCTTTCTTT. V is TRBV5-8 and J is TRBJ1-1; perhaps TRBD1 as D (6 bases). V lost 1 base and J 3 bases, leaving 13 bases between the germline ends. The CDR3 spans 15 residues. Germline lookup yields CDR1 SGHTS and CDR2 YDEGEE.

The chain is built from TRBV20-1 and TRBJ1-5; D not certain. The CDR3 is made up of 14 amino acids. Germline CDR1 is DFQATT and CDR2 is SNEGSKA (reference sequence). V gave up 1 base and J gave up 4 bases, with 11 bases separating them. The DNA of the CDR3 is TGCAGTGCTAGAGGGGTGAATAGGAATCAGCCCCAGCATTTT. It encodes CSARGVNRNQPQHF.

V is TRBV6-5 and J is TRBJ2-7, with 8 bases that match TRBD2. Unmatched junction bases numbered 4, after V lost 0 bases and J lost 3 bases. The CDR3 has 15 amino acids. Germline assignment: CDR1 MNHEY and CDR2 SVGAGI. CDR3 sequence reads: CASSYSRTSHYEQYF. The CDR3 DNA follows: TGTGCCAGCAGTTACTCCCGGACTAGCCACTACGAGCAGTACTTC.

The chain joins TRBV28 to TRBJ1-2; D gene ambiguous. V shed 8 bases and J shed 2 bases, with 9 bases lying between them. This CDR3 region has 12 residues. Germline CDR1 reads MDHEN; CDR2 reads SYDVKM. The DNA for the CDR3 is TGTGCCAGCGAGGACGGGAACTATGGCTACACCTTC. Protein sequence: CASEDGNYGYTF.

This clonotype has a count of ten or more. V usage is TRBV20-1 and J usage is TRBJ2-7; 9 nucleotides match TRBD1. V lost 5 bases to trimming and J lost 3 bases; unmatched junction nucleotides: 2. The CDR3 covers 12 residues. The germline V gene encodes CDR1 DFQATT and CDR2 SNEGSKA (reference sequence). CDR3 nucleotides: TGCAGTGCTCGACAGGGGGGCTACGAGCAGTACTTC. Residues: CSARQGGYEQYF.

This clonotype was observed a handful of times. The chain links TRBV5-1 to TRBJ2-7; 8 positions agree with TRBD2. Germline CDR1 reads SGHRS; CDR2 reads YFSETQ. This CDR3 spans 16 amino acids. V dropped 0 bases and J dropped 5; count of bases not matched to a gene: 10. CDR3 DNA sequence: TGCGCCAGCAGCTTGGCCCCGGGAGGGGGGCCGAACGAGCAGTACTTC. It yields the protein CASSLAPGGGPNEQYF.

The CDR3 coding sequence is TGTGCCAGCAAAAAGGACAGAGCCAGCGTCTACGAGCAGTACTTC. Translation gives CASKKDRASVYEQYF. The chain is built from TRBV6-2 or TRBV6-3 and TRBJ2-7; TRBD1 might be the D (6 bases). V shed 7 bases and J shed 3 bases, with 19 bases lying between them. This CDR3 has 15 residues. Germline V gene data show CDR1 as MNHEY and CDR2 as SVGEGT.

The sample holds many counts of this clonotype. This chain links TRBV19 with TRBJ1-5; weak D call: TRBD1 (6 bases). Germline CDR1 LNHDA, CDR2 SQIVND (reference sequence). Trimming cost V 6 bases and J 1 base, with 13 bases left between them. CDR3 length: 15 amino acids. The chain's CDR3 is CASRMGGLSNQPQHF. CDR3 nucleotides: TGTGCCAGTAGGATGGGGGGGCTCAGCAATCAGCCCCAGCATTTT.

This clonotype was seen a handful of times. The chain employs TRBV4-2 and TRBJ2-7, with TRBD1 matching over 10 bases. Germline trimming cut 3 bases from V and 4 bases from J; bases unmatched to any gene: 6. The CDR3 totals 15 residues. CDR1 LGHNA and CDR2 YNFKEQ come from the germline V gene. CDR3 residues: CASSQPGQGKYEQYF. CDR3 DNA sequence: TGTGCCAGCAGCCAGCCGGGACAGGGGAAATACGAGCAGTACTTC.

Notes on this clonotype: Since a much larger clone is just one base distant, this may be a read error. The genes are TRBV6-2 or TRBV6-3 and TRBJ2-7; unclear D gene. The CDR3 totals 12 residues. The germline V gene has CDR1 MNHEY and CDR2 SVGEGT. In DNA form, the CDR3 reads TGTGCCAGTAAAGAGAGCTCCTACGAGCAGTGCTTC. Translating it yields CASKESSYEQCF.

As regards this clonotype: One junction end disagrees with the germline gene, perhaps due to a read error. The CDR3, as DNA: TGTGCCACCGTGAGGGATGGGAATCAGCCCCAGCAGTTT. Amino acid sequence: CATVRDGNQPQQF. The gene calls are TRBV2 and TRBJ1-5; the D is unclear. CDR1 is SNHLY and CDR2 is FYNNEI in the germline V gene. CDR3 size: 13 residues.